This TCR beta chain was recovered during a study of cytomegalovirus exposure and HLA in healthy donors. PCR amplification relied on 60 Vbeta primers (plus 13 Jbeta primers). Sequenced by immunoSEQ multiplex PCR; TCRdb stores in-frame clones only, minus some. The sample lists more than 65,000 clones, 65% to 75% occurring once. This clone appeared a single time. Germline V gene data show CDR1 as LNHNV and CDR2 as YYDKDF (reference sequence). This CDR3 spans 14 amino acids. Deletions cut 1 base from V and 9 bases from J, with 12 bases between. The V and J genes are TRBV15 and TRBJ2-2; no firm D call. Source material: PBMCs. This clonotype was obtained from an older woman in good health and CMV-seropositive. The CDR3 is CATSRGLLVRELFF. CDR3 bases: TGTGCCACCAGCAGAGGCCTCCTAGTACGGGAGCTGTTTTTT.